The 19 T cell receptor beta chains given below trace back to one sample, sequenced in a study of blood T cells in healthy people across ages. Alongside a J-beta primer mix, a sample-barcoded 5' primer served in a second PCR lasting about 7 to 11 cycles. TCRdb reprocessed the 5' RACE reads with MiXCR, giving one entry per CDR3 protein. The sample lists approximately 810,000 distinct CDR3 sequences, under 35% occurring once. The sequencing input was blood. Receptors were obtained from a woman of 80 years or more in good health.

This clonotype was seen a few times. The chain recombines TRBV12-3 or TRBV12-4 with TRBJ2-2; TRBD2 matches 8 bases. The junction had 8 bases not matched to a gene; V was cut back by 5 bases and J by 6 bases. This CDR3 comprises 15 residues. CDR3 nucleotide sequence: TGTGCCAGCAGTCCAACTAGCGGAGGGGCCGGGGAGCTGTTTTTT. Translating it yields CASSPTSGGAGELFF.

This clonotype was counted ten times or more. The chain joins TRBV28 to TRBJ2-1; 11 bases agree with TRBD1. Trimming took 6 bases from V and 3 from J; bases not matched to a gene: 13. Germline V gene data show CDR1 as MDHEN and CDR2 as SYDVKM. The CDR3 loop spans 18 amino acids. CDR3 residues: CASSPGQGAARGYNEQFF. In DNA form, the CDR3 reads TGTGCCAGCAGCCCCGGACAGGGGGCGGCGCGGGGCTACAATGAGCAGTTCTTC. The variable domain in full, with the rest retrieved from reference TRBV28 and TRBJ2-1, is DVKVTQSSRYLVKRTGEKVFLECVQDMDHENMFWYRQDPGLGLRLIYFSYDVKMKEKGDIPEGYSVSREKKERFSLILESASTNQTSMYLCASSPGQGAARGYNEQFFGPGTRLTVL.

As DNA, the CDR3 is TGTGCCAGCAGTGATATTCCGACAGATAGCTCCTACAATGAGCAGTTCTTC. Translated, it gives CASSDIPTDSSYNEQFF. The chain carries TRBV6-4 and TRBJ2-1; D is possibly TRBD1 (5 bases). Germline V gene lookup returns CDR1 MRHNA and CDR2 SNTAGT. V lost 3 bases and J lost 0, with 15 bases in between. The CDR3 has 17 amino acids.

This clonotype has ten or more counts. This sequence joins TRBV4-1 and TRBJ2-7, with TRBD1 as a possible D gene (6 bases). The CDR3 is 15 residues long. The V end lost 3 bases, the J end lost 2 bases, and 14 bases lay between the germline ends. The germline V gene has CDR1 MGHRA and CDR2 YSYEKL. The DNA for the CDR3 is TGCGCCAGCAGCCAGGACAGTGTAGGGCCCTACGAGCAGTACTTC. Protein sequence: CASSQDSVGPYEQYF.

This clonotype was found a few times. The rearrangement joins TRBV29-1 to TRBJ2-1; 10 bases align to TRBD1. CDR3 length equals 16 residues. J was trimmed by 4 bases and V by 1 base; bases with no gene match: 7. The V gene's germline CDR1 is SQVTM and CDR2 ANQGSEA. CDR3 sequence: CSVEGTGGFLYNEQFF. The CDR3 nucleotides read TGCAGCGTTGAAGGGACAGGGGGATTCTTATACAATGAGCAGTTCTTC.

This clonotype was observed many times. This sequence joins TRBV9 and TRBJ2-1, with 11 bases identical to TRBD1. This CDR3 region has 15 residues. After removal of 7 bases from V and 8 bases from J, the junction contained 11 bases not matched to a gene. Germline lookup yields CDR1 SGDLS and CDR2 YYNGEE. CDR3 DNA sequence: TGTGCCAGCGGAAAGCTTGGACAGGGGGCCGATGAGCAGTTCTTC. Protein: CASGKLGQGADEQFF.

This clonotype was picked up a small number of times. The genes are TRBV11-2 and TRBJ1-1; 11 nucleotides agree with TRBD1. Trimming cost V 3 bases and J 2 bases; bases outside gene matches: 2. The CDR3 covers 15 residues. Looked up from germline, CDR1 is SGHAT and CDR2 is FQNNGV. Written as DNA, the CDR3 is TGTGCCAGCAGCTTCGGGACAGGGGGAAACACTGAAGCTTTCTTT. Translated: CASSFGTGGNTEAFF. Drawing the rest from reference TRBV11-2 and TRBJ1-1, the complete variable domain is EAGVAQSPRYKIIEKRQSVAFWCNPISGHATLYWYQQILGQGPKLLIQFQNNGVVDDSQLPKDRFSAERLKGVDSTLKIQPAKLEDSAVYLCASSFGTGGNTEAFFGQGTRLTVV.

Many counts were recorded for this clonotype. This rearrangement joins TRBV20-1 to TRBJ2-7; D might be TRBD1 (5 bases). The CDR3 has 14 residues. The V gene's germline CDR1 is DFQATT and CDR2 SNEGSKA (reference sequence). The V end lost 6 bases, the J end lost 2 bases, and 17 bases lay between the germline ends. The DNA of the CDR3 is TGCAGTGCGATTGACAGTAAACCACCCTACGAGCAGTACTTC. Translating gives CSAIDSKPPYEQYF.

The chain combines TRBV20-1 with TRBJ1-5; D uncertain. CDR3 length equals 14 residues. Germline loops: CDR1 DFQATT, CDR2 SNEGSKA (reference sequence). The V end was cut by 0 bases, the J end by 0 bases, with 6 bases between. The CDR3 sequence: CSARDVYSNQPQHF. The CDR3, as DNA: TGCAGTGCTAGAGACGTTTATAGCAATCAGCCCCAGCATTTT.

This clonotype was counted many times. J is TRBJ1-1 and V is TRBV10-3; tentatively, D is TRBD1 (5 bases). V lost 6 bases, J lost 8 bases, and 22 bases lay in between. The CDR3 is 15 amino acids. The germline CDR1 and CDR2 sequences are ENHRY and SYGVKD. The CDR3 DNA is TGTGCCATCAGCCTGGGACGCGCCGAGGGATTCGAAGCTTTCTTT. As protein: CAISLGRAEGFEAFF.

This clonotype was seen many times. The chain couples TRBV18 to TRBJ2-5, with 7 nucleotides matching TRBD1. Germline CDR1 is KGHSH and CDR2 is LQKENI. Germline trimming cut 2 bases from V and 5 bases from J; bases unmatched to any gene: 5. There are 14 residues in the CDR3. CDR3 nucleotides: TGTGCCAGCTCACCAGCGACAGGGAAGGAGACCCAGTACTTC. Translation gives CASSPATGKETQYF. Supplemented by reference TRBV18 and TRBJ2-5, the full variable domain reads NAGVMQNPRHLVRRRGQEARLRCSPMKGHSHVYWYRQLPEEGLKFMVYLQKENIIDESGMPKERFSAEFPKEGPSILRIQQVVRGDSAAYFCASSPATGKETQYFGPGTRLLVL.

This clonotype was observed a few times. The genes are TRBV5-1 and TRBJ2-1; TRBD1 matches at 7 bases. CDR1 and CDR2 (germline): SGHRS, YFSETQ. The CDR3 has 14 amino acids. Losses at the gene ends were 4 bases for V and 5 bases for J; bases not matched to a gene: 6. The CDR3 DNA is TGCGCCAGCAGCCGGACAGGCGCAAACAATGAGCAGTTCTTC. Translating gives CASSRTGANNEQFF.

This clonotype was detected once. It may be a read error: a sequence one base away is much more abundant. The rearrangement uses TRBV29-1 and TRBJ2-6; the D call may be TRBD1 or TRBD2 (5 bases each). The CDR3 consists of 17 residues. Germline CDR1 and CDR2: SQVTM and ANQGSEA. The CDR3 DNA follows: TGCAGCGTTGAAGATCTAGGCGGGCGCTCTGGGGCCAACGTCCGGACTTTC. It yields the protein CSVEDLGGRSGANVRTF.

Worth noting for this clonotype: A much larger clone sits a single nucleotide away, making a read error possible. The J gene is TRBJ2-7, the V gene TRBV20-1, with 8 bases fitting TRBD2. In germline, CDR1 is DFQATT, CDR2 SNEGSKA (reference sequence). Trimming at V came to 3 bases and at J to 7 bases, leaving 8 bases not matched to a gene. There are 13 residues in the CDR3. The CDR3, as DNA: TGCAGTGCTAGCGGACTAGCTAACAATGAGCAGTACTTC. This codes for CSASGLANNEQYF.

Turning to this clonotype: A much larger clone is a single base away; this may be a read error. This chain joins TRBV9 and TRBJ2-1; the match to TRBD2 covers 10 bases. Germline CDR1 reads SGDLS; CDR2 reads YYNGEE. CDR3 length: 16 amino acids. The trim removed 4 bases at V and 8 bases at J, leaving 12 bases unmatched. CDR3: CASSYRRAGGHDEQFF. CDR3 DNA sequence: TGTGCCAGCAGCTACAGACGAGCGGGGGGGCATGATGAGCAGTTCTTC.

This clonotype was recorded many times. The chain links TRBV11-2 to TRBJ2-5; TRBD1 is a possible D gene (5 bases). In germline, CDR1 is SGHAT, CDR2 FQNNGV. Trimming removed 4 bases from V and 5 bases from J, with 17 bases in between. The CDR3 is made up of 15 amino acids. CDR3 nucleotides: TGTGCCAGCAGCTCCCCCCAGGGTGGATGGGAGACCCAGTACTTC. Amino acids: CASSSPQGGWETQYF.

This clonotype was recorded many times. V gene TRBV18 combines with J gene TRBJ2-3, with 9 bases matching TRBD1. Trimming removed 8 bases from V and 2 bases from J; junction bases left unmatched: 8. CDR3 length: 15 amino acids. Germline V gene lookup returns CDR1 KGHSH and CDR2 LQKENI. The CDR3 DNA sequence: TGTGCCAGCAGCCCGGGACAGGGAAACACAGATACGCAGTATTTT. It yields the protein CASSPGQGNTDTQYF. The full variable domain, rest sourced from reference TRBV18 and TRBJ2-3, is NAGVMQNPRHLVRRRGQEARLRCSPMKGHSHVYWYRQLPEEGLKFMVYLQKENIIDESGMPKERFSAEFPKEGPSILRIQQVVRGDSAAYFCASSPGQGNTDTQYFGPGTRLTVL.

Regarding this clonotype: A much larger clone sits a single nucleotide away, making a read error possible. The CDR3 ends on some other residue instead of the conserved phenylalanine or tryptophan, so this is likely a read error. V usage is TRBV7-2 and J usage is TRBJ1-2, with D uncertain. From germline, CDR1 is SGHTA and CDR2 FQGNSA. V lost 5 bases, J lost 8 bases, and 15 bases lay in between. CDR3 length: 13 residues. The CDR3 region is CASSLRDLRGYTC. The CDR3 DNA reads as TGTGCCAGCAGCCTAAGGGATTTACGAGGCTACACCTGC.

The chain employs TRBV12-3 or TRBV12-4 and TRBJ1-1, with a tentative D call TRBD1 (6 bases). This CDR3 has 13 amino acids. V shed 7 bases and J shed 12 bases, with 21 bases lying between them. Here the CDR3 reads CASTILGGSGTFF. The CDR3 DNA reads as TGTGCCAGCACGATCTTAGGGGGGAGTGGGACTTTCTTT.